A selection of T cell receptor beta chains follows, all from one sample in a study of blood T cell repertoires in COVID-19. The repertoire was sequenced with immunoSEQ multiplex PCR; TCRdb's copy has only in-frame clones and lacks some. The sample carries about 170,000 clones, roughly 86% recorded once. Sample: peripheral blood. These receptors all stem from a man between 65 and 85 years old with acute or convalescent COVID-19. Each CDR3 is given with its conserved first and last residue. Each record gives: CDR3 DNA, CDR3 protein, D gene, clone size, J gene, V gene. The D gene is left open where the match is weak. Rows give clone size only sometimes, using once, few, many, or a class for an expanded clone.

DNA: TGTGCCAGCAGCCGTGCGCGGGGTGCCTACGAGCAGTACTTC
CDR3: CASSRARGAYEQYF
D: -
size: -
J: TRBJ2-7
V: TRBV7-3

DNA: TGTGCCAGCAGCTTACAGGGACAGAACACTGAAGCTTTCTTT
CDR3: CASSLQGQNTEAFF
D: -
size: -
J: TRBJ1-1
V: TRBV7-3

DNA: TGTGCCAGCAGTTACTCGGGCGGGAAAGTCTACGAGCAGTACTTC
CDR3: CASSYSGGKVYEQYF
D: -
size: -
J: TRBJ2-7
V: TRBV6-5

DNA: TGTGCCAGCTCACCGTTAGAGGATTCACCCCTCCACTTT
CDR3: CASSPLEDSPLHF
D: -
size: few
J: TRBJ1-6
V: TRBV18

DNA: TGTGCCAGCAGCTTGGTACAGTATAGCACAGATACGCAGTATTTT
CDR3: CASSLVQYSTDTQYF
D: -
size: -
J: TRBJ2-3
V: TRBV5-4

DNA: TGCGCCAGCAGCCGCCCACTGACAGGGGCCTATGGCTACACCTTC
CDR3: CASSRPLTGAYGYTF
D: TRBD1
size: -
J: TRBJ1-2
V: TRBV4-1

DNA: TGCGCCAGCAGCTTGGAACAAATGAACACTGAAGCTTTCTTT
CDR3: CASSLEQMNTEAFF
D: -
size: -
J: TRBJ1-1
V: TRBV5-1

DNA: TGTGCCAGCTCATCCCTTACTAGCACAGATACGCAGTATTTT
CDR3: CASSSLTSTDTQYF
D: -
size: -
J: TRBJ2-3
V: TRBV18

DNA: TGTGCCAGCAGCGTGGGCTCACCCTATGGCTACACCTTC
CDR3: CASSVGSPYGYTF
D: -
size: -
J: TRBJ1-2
V: TRBV12-3/TRBV12-4

DNA: TGTGCCAGCAGCCCGGGCCTTAGCGGGGAATACGAGCAGTACTTC
CDR3: CASSPGLSGEYEQYF
D: TRBD2
size: -
J: TRBJ2-7
V: TRBV9

DNA: TGTGCCAGCAGTTTCCCGGGAGAAAAACTGTTTTTT
CDR3: CASSFPGEKLFF
D: -
size: -
J: TRBJ1-4
V: TRBV27

DNA: TGTGCCAGCAGCTTAGGACTAGCGGGGGTGAGAGAGACCCAGTACTTC
CDR3: CASSLGLAGVRETQYF
D: TRBD2
size: -
J: TRBJ2-5
V: TRBV5-4

DNA: TGTGCCAGCAGTTTAAGGGGCGACAGGCTTATCAATGAGCAGTTCTTC
CDR3: CASSLRGDRLINEQFF
D: -
size: -
J: TRBJ2-1
V: TRBV28

DNA: TGTGCCACCAGCAGAGACAGGCTCTATGAAAAACTGTTTTTT
CDR3: CATSRDRLYEKLFF
D: -
size: -
J: TRBJ1-4
V: TRBV15

DNA: TGTGCCAGCGGTCAGAGGAGGAATCAGCCCCAGCATTTT
CDR3: CASGQRRNQPQHF
D: -
size: -
J: TRBJ1-5
V: TRBV6-5

DNA: TGTGCCAGCTCACGGCGGGGAGCGGGGGGGCAAGATACGCAGTATTTT
CDR3: CASSRRGAGGQDTQYF
D: TRBD2
size: -
J: TRBJ2-3
V: TRBV18

DNA: TGTGCCAGCAGCTCCCTAGCGGGGGGGTACACCGGGGAGCTGTTTTTT
CDR3: CASSSLAGGYTGELFF
D: TRBD2
size: -
J: TRBJ2-2
V: TRBV7-8

DNA: TGTGCCAGCAGTTACCCCTCAGGGGGAAATTCACCCCTCCACTTT
CDR3: CASSYPSGGNSPLHF
D: TRBD1
size: -
J: TRBJ1-6
V: TRBV28

DNA: TGCGCCAGCAGCCCGGGGACAGGGGTCTCCTACGAGCAGTACTTC
CDR3: CASSPGTGVSYEQYF
D: TRBD1
size: -
J: TRBJ2-7
V: TRBV5-1

DNA: TGTGCCAGCAGCCAAGGAACAGTATCACCCCTCCACTTT
CDR3: CASSQGTVSPLHF
D: -
size: -
J: TRBJ1-6
V: TRBV14

DNA: TGTGCCAGCAGCTTAGATGTGCGGACTAGCGGCACAGATACGCAGTATTTT
CDR3: CASSLDVRTSGTDTQYF
D: TRBD2
size: -
J: TRBJ2-3
V: TRBV11-2

DNA: TGCAGCGCCGGGCAGGGCTCGTCGTATGGCTACACCTTC
CDR3: CSAGQGSSYGYTF
D: -
size: -
J: TRBJ1-2
V: TRBV29-1

DNA: TGTGCCAGCAGTTTGACCGAGGGTGAAAAACTGTTTTTT
CDR3: CASSLTEGEKLFF
D: -
size: -
J: TRBJ1-4
V: TRBV28

DNA: TGTGCCAGCAGCGGAGCCCGGGAGAATACTAGCACAGATACGCAGTATTTT
CDR3: CASSGARENTSTDTQYF
D: -
size: -
J: TRBJ2-3
V: TRBV7-9

DNA: TGTGCCAGCAGCTTAGCGGGGGGGATATACGAGCAGTACTTC
CDR3: CASSLAGGIYEQYF
D: TRBD2
size: -
J: TRBJ2-7
V: TRBV7-9

DNA: TGTGCCAGCACAGGGTTTGATGGCTACACCTTC
CDR3: CASTGFDGYTF
D: -
size: -
J: TRBJ1-2
V: TRBV6-5

DNA: TGTGCCAGCAGTTCAGGAGGTTACACCGGGGAGCTGTTTTTT
CDR3: CASSSGGYTGELFF
D: -
size: -
J: TRBJ2-2
V: TRBV28

DNA: TGTGCCAGCAACCTAGGAGGACAGGGAGGTTCACCCCTCCACTTT
CDR3: CASNLGGQGGSPLHF
D: TRBD1
size: -
J: TRBJ1-6
V: TRBV3-1/TRBV3-2

DNA: TGTGCCAGCAGTCGATACCGGGACAGGAACTCTGGGGCCAACGTCCTGACTTTC
CDR3: CASSRYRDRNSGANVLTF
D: TRBD1
size: once
J: TRBJ2-6
V: TRBV27

DNA: TGTGCCAGCAGTTCTCCGGGACAGCATGCAACTAATGAAAAACTGTTTTTT
CDR3: CASSSPGQHATNEKLFF
D: TRBD1
size: few
J: TRBJ1-4
V: TRBV27

DNA: TGTGCCAGCAGTTTCTCTGAGGCTTATCAGCCCCAGCATTTT
CDR3: CASSFSEAYQPQHF
D: -
size: -
J: TRBJ1-5
V: TRBV28

DNA: TGCGCCAGCAGCTTGTTACAGAACACTGAAGCTTTCTTT
CDR3: CASSLLQNTEAFF
D: -
size: -
J: TRBJ1-1
V: TRBV5-1

DNA: TGTGCCAGCTCCAGGGTTCCCAAAGAGACCCAGTACTTC
CDR3: CASSRVPKETQYF
D: -
size: -
J: TRBJ2-5
V: TRBV14

DNA: TGTGCCAGTAGAAATAGGAACACTGAAGCTTTCTTT
CDR3: CASRNRNTEAFF
D: -
size: few
J: TRBJ1-1
V: TRBV19

DNA: TGTGCCAGCAGCCCCGGGACAGGGGGTTTAAACATTCAGTACTTC
CDR3: CASSPGTGGLNIQYF
D: TRBD1
size: -
J: TRBJ2-4
V: TRBV2

DNA: TGTGCCAGCAGCCAGTGGGACAGGGACTATGGCTACACCTTC
CDR3: CASSQWDRDYGYTF
D: TRBD1
size: -
J: TRBJ1-2
V: TRBV3-1/TRBV3-2

DNA: TGTGCCAGCAGCCAAGGTACGGAGGCGAATATAGACACCATATATTTT
CDR3: CASSQGTEANIDTIYF
D: -
size: -
J: TRBJ1-3
V: TRBV4-2

DNA: TGTGCCAGCAGCCCCGGACATTTAAACACCATATATTTT
CDR3: CASSPGHLNTIYF
D: -
size: -
J: TRBJ1-3
V: TRBV28